The rows below give T cell receptor beta chains drawn from one sample of a study of blood T cells in healthy people across ages. TCRdb reanalysed the 5' RACE reads using MiXCR and keeps one entry per CDR3 protein. The table lists approximately 810,000 distinct CDR3 sequences, under 35% of them singletons. The sequenced sample was blood. The receptors originated from a woman older than 75 in good health. Both conserved end residues are part of each CDR3. D genes are given only for firm matches. Clone size is stated in some rows and not others, as once, few, many or a class when expanded.

v_gene	d_gene	j_gene	abundance	CDR3nt	CDR3aa
TRBV20-1	TRBD1	TRBJ2-7	.	TGCGGTGCTAGAGATTCATGGACAGGGACCTACGAGCAGGACTTC	CGARDSWTGTYEQDF
TRBV20-1	TRBD1	TRBJ1-5	many	TGCAGTGCTAGAGAAAGGACAGGGGCAAACAATCAGCCCCAGCATTTT	CSARERTGANNQPQHF
TRBV5-1	TRBD2	TRBJ2-1	many	TGCGCCAGCAGCACCGGACTAGCGGACAATGAGCAGTTCTTC	CASSTGLADNEQFF
TRBV29-1	TRBD2	TRBJ2-3	.	TGCAGCGTTGACCTAGCGGGGGCCCGCACAGATACGCAGTATTTT	CSVDLAGARTDTQYF
TRBV7-2	.	TRBJ2-3	many	TGTGCCAGCAGCTTACCCTTAGATACGCAGTATTTT	CASSLPLDTQYF
TRBV2	.	TRBJ2-4	many	TGTGCCAGTCGGCCCCCAAGCAGAGGAAACATTCAGTACTTC	CASRPPSRGNIQYF
TRBV5-1	.	TRBJ2-2	few	TGCGCCAGCAGCTTGGATGGGGTAACCGGGGAGCTGTTTTTT	CASSLDGVTGELFF
TRBV28	.	TRBJ1-5	.	TGTGCCAGCAGCTGGGGGCTCGGGAATCAGCCCCAGCATTTT	CASSWGLGNQPQHF
TRBV5-1	.	TRBJ2-3	few	TGCGCCAGCAGCTTGGATTTAGGGCAGGGAGATACGCGGTATTTT	CASSLDLGQGDTRYF
TRBV5-1	TRBD2	TRBJ2-1	many	TGTGCCAGCAGCTTAGAAGGGACTAGCGGATACAATGAGCAGTTCTTC	CASSLEGTSGYNEQFF
TRBV13	.	TRBJ2-1	many	TGTGCCAGCAGCTCAGCAATGGGGGGCTCCTACAATGAGCAGTTCTTC	CASSSAMGGSYNEQFF
TRBV12-3/TRBV12-4	.	TRBJ2-1	many	TGTGCCAGCAGGCTCCAGTGGGTGGGCAACAATGAGCAGTTCTTC	CASRLQWVGNNEQFF
TRBV9	.	TRBJ2-5	.	TGTGCCAGCAGTGTGAAGCCTAGCAATGAGCAGTACTTC	CASSVKPSNEQYF
TRBV24-1	.	TRBJ2-5	.	TGTGCCACCAGTGCCCCCGGACGGGTCCAAGAGACCCAGTACTTC	CATSAPGRVQETQYF
TRBV6-5	.	TRBJ1-2	.	TGTGCCACCCAACGGCAGGCGGGCTATGGCTACACCTTC	CATQRQAGYGYTF
TRBV11-2	TRBD1	TRBJ2-7	many	TGTGCCAGCAGCTTAGCAGGGACAGGGCAACCCTACGAGCAGTACTTC	CASSLAGTGQPYEQYF
TRBV6-1	.	TRBJ1-6	many	TGTGCCAGCACCTCACTCTTGGGACGTACTGGGGTCTCACCCCTCCACTTT	CASTSLLGRTGVSPLHF
TRBV6-5	TRBD1	TRBJ1-2	.	TGTGCCAGCAGTCGGGGTGCAGGGGGCGATTTAAATGGCTACACCTTC	CASSRGAGGDLNGYTF
TRBV7-2	TRBD2	TRBJ2-3	many	TGTGCCAGCAGCTTAGGGACTAGCGGACGTAGCACAGATACGCAGTATTTT	CASSLGTSGRSTDTQYF
TRBV6-2/TRBV6-3	TRBD1	TRBJ2-5	many	TGTGCCAGCAGTTATCCTGGACAGGGGTACCAAGAGACCCAGTACTTC	CASSYPGQGYQETQYF
TRBV15	.	TRBJ2-3	many	TGTGCCACCAGCAGACAACAGGGTACGACGTATTTT	CATSRQQGTTYF
TRBV2	TRBD2	TRBJ2-1	few	TGTGCCACCTCACGACGAGCGGGGGGCGTAAGAGAGCAGTTCTTC	CATSRRAGGVREQFF
TRBV20-1	TRBD2	TRBJ2-3	.	TGCAGTGCGAAACGGGGGGGGGCCACAGATACGCAGTATTTT	CSAKRGGATDTQYF
TRBV20-1	.	TRBJ1-5	many	TGCAGTGCTAGAGATCCGGGGATCAATCAGCCCCAGCATTTT	CSARDPGINQPQHF
TRBV11-2	TRBD2	TRBJ2-3	many	TGTGCCAGCAGCGGGAGGGGCTTCCGCACAGATACGCAGTATTTT	CASSGRGFRTDTQYF
TRBV7-2	.	TRBJ2-5	many	TGTGCCAGCAGCTTACCCCACCGGGGAGAGACCCAGTACTTC	CASSLPHRGETQYF
TRBV7-2	.	TRBJ2-2	.	TGTGCCAGCAGCCCCTGGGGGGTAACCGGGGAGCTGTTTTTT	CASSPWGVTGELFF
TRBV12-3/TRBV12-4	.	TRBJ2-6	many	TGTGCCAGCAGTTTATGGAGCTCTGGGGCCAACGTCCTGACTTTC	CASSLWSSGANVLTF
TRBV9	TRBD2	TRBJ2-1	few	TGTGCCAGCAGCGGGGTGGTAGCGGGGGGGAAGATCTCCTACAATGAGCAGTTCTTC	CASSGVVAGGKISYNEQFF
TRBV7-2	TRBD2	TRBJ2-5	many	TGTGCCAGCAGCTTAGGCGGCGGGGGTCAAGAGACCCAGTACTTC	CASSLGGGGQETQYF
TRBV7-2	.	TRBJ1-1	few	TGTGCCAGCAGCTTAGAGAGCCTGCGCTCTGAAGCTTTCTTT	CASSLESLRSEAFF
TRBV20-1	.	TRBJ2-5	once	TGCAGTGCTAGAGTGCCCCCGGGATTAGCGGTCCAAGAGACCCAGTACTTC	CSARVPPGLAVQETQYF
TRBV6-2/TRBV6-3	.	TRBJ1-2	many	TGTGCCAGCTCAAAAGGAGGGGGATCAAGCGACTATGGCTACACCTTC	CASSKGGGSSDYGYTF
TRBV27	.	TRBJ1-4	few	TGTGCCAGCAGTTTAGGGGGTTTTAATGAAAAACTGTTTTTT	CASSLGGFNEKLFF
TRBV7-9	.	TRBJ1-5	few	TGTGCCAGCAGCTTAGGAGGGGAGGCTCAGCCCCAGCATTTT	CASSLGGEAQPQHF
TRBV6-1	.	TRBJ1-2	many	TGTGCCAGCAGTGAAGTGACGGGGGGGCTTAATGGCTACACCTTC	CASSEVTGGLNGYTF
TRBV3-1	.	TRBJ2-7	.	TGTGCCAGCAGCTCCATGGTGGAAAGCTACGAGCAGTACTTC	CASSSMVESYEQYF
TRBV5-8	.	TRBJ2-6	many	TGTGCCAGCAGCTTGTACGTCTCTGGGGCCAACGTCCTGACTTTC	CASSLYVSGANVLTF
TRBV30	.	TRBJ2-1	.	TGTGCCTGGACCGAGGGGGTAGGCTACAATGAGCAGTTCTTC	CAWTEGVGYNEQFF
TRBV27	TRBD1	TRBJ1-1	.	TGTGCCAGCAGCCAATACAGGGGGCGAACTGAAGCTTTCTTT	CASSQYRGRTEAFF
TRBV12-3/TRBV12-4	.	TRBJ2-7	many	TGTGCCAGCAGTTTTTGGCACCGCTTCTCCTACGAGCAGTACTTC	CASSFWHRFSYEQYF